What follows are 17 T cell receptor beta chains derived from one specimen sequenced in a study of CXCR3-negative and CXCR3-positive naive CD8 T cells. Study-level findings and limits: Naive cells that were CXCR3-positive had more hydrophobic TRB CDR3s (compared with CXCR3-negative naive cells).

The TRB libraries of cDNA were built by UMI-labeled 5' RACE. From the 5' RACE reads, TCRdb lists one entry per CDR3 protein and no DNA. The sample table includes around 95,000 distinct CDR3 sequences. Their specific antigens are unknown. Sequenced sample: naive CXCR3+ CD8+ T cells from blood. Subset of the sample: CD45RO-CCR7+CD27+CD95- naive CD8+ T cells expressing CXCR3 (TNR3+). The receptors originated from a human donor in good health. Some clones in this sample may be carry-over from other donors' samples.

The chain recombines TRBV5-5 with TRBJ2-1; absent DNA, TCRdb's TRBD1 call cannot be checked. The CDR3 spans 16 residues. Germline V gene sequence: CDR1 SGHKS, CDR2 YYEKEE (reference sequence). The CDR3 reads CASSLFPPGSYNEQFF.

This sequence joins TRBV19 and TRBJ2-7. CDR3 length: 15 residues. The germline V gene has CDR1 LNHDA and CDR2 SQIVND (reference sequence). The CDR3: CASSYGSSWGYEQYF. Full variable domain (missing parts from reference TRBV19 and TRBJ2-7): DGGITQSPKYLFRKEGQNVTLSCEQNLNHDAMYWYRQDPGQGLRLIYYSQIVNDFQKGDIAEGYSVSREKKESFPLTVTSAQKNPTAFYLCASSYGSSWGYEQYFGPGTRLTVT.

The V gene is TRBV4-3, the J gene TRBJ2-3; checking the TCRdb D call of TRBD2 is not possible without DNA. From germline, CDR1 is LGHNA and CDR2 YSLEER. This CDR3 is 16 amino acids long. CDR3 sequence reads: CASSQGLAGRTDTQYF.

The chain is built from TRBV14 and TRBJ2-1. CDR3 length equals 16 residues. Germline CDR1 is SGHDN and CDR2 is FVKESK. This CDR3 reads CASSQEGTGFWDEQFF.

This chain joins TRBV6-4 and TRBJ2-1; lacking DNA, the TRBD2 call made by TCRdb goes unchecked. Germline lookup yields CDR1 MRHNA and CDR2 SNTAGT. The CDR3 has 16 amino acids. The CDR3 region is CASSDSTSGENNEQFF.

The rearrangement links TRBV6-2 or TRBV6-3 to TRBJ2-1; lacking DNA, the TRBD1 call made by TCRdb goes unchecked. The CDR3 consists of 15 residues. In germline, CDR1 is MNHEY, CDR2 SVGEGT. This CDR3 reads CASRLMGPVVNEQFF.

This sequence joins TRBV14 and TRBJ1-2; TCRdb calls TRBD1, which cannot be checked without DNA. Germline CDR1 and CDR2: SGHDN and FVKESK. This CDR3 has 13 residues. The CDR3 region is CASVSTENYGYTF. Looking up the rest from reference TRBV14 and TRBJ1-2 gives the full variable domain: EAGVTQFPSHSVIEKGQTVTLRCDPISGHDNLYWYRRVMGKEIKFLLHFVKESKQDESGMPNNRFLAERTGGTYSTLKVQPAELEDSGVYFCASVSTENYGYTFGSGTRLTVV.

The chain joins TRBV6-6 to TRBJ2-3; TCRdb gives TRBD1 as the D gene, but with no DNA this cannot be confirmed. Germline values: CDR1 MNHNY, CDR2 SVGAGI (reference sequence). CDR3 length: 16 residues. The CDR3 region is CVSSYGVGPSGDTQYF.

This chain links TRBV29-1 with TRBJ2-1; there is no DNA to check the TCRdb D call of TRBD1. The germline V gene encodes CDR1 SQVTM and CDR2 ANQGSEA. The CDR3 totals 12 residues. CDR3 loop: CSVEDHRDQQFF.

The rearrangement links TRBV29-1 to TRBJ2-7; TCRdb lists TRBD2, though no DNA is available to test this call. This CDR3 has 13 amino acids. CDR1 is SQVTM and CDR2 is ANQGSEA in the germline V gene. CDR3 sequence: CSAHSSQSYEQYF.

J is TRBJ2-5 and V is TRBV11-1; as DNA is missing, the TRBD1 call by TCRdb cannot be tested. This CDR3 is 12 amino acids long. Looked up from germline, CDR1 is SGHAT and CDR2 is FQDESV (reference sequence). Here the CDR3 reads CASSPQRGTQYF.

The CDR3 sequence is CASSLEGGQGTEQYF. The chain recombines TRBV7-4 with TRBJ2-7; TCRdb proposes TRBD1, but this gene call is untestable without DNA. This CDR3 spans 15 amino acids. The germline CDR1 and CDR2 sequences are SGHVT and SQSDAQ.

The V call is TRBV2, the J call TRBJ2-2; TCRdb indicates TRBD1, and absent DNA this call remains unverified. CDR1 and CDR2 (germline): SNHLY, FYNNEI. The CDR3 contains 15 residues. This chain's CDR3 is CASSGAGQNTGELFF.

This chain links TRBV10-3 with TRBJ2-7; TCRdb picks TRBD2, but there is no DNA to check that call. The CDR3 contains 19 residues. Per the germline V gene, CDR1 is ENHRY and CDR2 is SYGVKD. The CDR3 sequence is CAISETGFGTSGIKDEQYF.

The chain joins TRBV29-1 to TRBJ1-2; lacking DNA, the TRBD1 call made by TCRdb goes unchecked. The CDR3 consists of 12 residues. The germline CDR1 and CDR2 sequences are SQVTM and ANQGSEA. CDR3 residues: CSVEEPGSGYTF.

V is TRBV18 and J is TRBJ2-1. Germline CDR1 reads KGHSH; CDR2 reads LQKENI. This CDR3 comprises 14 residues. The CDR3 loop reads CASSNTGSYNEQFF.

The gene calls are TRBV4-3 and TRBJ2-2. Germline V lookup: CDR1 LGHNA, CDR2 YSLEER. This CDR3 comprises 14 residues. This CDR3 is CASSQVRFTGELFF.